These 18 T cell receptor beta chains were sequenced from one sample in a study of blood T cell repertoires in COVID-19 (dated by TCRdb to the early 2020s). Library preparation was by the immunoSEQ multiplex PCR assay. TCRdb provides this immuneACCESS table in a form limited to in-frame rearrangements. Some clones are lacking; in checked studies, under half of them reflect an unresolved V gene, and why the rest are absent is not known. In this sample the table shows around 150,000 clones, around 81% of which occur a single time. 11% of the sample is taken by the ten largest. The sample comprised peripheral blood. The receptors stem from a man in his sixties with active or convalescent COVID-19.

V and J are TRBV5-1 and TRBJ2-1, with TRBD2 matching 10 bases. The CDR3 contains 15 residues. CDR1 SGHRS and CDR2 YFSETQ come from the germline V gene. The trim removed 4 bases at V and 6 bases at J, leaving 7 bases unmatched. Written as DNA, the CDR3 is TGCGCCAGCAGCCGTCTAGCGGGAGCGATCAATGAGCAGTTCTTC. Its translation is CASSRLAGAINEQFF.

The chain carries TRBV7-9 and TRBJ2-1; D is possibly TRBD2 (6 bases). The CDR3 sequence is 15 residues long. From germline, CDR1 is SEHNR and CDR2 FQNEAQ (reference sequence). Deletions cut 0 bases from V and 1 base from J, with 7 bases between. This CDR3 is CASSLAAGSYNEQFF. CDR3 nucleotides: TGTGCCAGCAGCTTAGCGGCGGGGTCCTACAATGAGCAGTTCTTC.

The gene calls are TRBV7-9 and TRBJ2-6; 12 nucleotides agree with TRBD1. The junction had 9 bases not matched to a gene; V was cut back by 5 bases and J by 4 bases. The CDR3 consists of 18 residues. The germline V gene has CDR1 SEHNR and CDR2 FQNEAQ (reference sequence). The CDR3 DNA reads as TGTGCCAGCAGCCCCCCGGGACAGGGGGCATTGGGGGCCAACGTCCTGACTTTC. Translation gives CASSPPGQGALGANVLTF.

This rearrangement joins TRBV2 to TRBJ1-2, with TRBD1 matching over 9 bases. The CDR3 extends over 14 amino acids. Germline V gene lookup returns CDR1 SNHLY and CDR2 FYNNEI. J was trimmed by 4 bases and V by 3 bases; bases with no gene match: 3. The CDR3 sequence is CASSEGQGLYGYTF. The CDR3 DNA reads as TGTGCCAGCAGTGAGGGACAGGGCCTCTATGGCTACACCTTC.

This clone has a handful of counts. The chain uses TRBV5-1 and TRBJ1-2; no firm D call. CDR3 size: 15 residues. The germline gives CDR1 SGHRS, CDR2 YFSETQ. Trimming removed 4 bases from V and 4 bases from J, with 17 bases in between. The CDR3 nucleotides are TGCGCCAGCAGCCCCCTCGGGGATTTCGGCTATGGCTACACCTTC. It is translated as CASSPLGDFGYGYTF.

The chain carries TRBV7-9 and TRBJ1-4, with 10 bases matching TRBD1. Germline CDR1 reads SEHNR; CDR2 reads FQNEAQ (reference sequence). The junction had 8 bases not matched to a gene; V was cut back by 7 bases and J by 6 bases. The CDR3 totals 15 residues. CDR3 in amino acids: CASNPGTGVDEKLFF. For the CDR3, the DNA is TGTGCCAGCAACCCCGGGACAGGGGTCGATGAAAAACTGTTTTTT.

CDR3 amino acids: CASSPPRDSYEQYF. Written as DNA, the CDR3 is TGTGCCAGCTCACCACCGAGGGACTCCTACGAGCAGTACTTC. V and J are TRBV18 and TRBJ2-7; D is possibly TRBD2 (5 bases). V was pared by 0 bases and J by 0 bases, with 6 bases between. This CDR3 has 14 amino acids. Germline V CDR1 and CDR2: KGHSH, LQKENI.

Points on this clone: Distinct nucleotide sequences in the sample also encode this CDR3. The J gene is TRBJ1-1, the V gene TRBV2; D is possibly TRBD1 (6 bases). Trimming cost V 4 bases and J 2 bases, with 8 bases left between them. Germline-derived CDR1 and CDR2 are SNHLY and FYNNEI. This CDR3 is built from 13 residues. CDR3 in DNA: TGTGCCAGCAGTGGGGACACCAACACTGAAGCTTTCTTT. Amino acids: CASSGDTNTEAFF.

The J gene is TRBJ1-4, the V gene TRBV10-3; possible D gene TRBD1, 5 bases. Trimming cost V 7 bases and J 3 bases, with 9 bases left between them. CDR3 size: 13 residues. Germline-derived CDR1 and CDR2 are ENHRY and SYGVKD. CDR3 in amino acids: CAIKGGANEKLFF. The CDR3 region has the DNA TGTGCCATCAAGGGAGGGGCTAATGAAAAACTGTTTTTT.

CDR3 loop: CASSFAGPQQGMGLYGYTF. The DNA for the CDR3 is TGTGCCAGCAGTTTCGCTGGACCCCAGCAGGGTATGGGCCTCTATGGCTACACCTTC. The chain links TRBV28 to TRBJ1-2; possible D gene TRBD1, 5 bases. V was clipped by 3 bases and J by 4 bases, with 27 bases between them. This CDR3 is built from 19 residues. Germline CDR1 MDHEN, CDR2 SYDVKM.

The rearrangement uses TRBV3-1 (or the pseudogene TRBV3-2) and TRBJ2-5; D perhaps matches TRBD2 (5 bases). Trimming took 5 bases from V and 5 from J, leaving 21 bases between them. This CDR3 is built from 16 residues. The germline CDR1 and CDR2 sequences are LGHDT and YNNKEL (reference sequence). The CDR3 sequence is CASSLTGNQARETQYF. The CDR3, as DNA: TGTGCCAGCAGCTTAACCGGGAACCAAGCGAGGGAGACCCAGTACTTC.

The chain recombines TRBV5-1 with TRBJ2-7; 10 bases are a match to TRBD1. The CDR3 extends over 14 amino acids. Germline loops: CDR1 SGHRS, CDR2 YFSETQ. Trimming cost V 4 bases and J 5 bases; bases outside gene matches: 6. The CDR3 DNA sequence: TGCGCCAGCAGCCAGACCGGGACAGGGGACGAGCAGTACTTC. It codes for CASSQTGTGDEQYF.

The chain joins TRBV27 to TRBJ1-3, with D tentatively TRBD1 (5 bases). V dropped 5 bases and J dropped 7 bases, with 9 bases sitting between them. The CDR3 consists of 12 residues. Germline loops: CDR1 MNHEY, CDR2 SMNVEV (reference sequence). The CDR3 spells CASSGGMNTIYF. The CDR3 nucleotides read TGTGCCAGCAGTGGGGGGATGAACACCATATATTTT.

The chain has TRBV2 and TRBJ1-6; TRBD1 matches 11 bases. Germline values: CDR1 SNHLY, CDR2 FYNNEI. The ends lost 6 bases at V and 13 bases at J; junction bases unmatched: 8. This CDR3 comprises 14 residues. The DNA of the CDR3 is TGTGCCAGCAGACCGGACAGGGGGCAGGCTCCCCTCCACTTT. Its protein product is CASRPDRGQAPLHF.

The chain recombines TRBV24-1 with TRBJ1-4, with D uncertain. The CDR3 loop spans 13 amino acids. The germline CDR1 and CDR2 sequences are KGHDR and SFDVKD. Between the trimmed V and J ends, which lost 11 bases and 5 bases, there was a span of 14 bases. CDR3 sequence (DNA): TGTGCCAGCCAGGACTCTATGAATGAAAAACTGTTTTTT. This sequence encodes CASQDSMNEKLFF.

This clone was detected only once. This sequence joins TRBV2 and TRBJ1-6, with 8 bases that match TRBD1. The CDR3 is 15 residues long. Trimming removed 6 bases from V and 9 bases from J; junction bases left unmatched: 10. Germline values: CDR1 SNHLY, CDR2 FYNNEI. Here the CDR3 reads CASSPTDRGVSPLHF. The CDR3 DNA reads TGTGCCAGCAGCCCGACCGACAGGGGTGTTTCACCCCTCCACTTT.

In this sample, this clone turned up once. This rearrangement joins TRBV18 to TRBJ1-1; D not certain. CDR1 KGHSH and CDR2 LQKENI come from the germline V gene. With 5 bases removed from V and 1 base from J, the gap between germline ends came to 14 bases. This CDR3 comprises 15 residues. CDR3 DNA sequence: TGTGCCAGCTCAGCAACGGGAGGGAGGAACACTGAAGCTTTCTTT. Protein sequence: CASSATGGRNTEAFF. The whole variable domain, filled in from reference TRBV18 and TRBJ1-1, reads NAGVMQNPRHLVRRRGQEARLRCSPMKGHSHVYWYRQLPEEGLKFMVYLQKENIIDESGMPKERFSAEFPKEGPSILRIQQVVRGDSAAYFCASSATGGRNTEAFFGQGTRLTVV.

CDR3 residues: CAGKGQGVSYGYTF. The CDR3 bases are TGTGCCGGAAAGGGACAGGGAGTGAGCTATGGCTACACCTTC. This rearrangement joins TRBV6-5 to TRBJ1-2; 9 bases agree with TRBD1. CDR3 length: 14 residues. Germline lookup yields CDR1 MNHEY and CDR2 SVGAGI. Unmatched junction bases numbered 11, after V lost 11 bases and J lost 4 bases.